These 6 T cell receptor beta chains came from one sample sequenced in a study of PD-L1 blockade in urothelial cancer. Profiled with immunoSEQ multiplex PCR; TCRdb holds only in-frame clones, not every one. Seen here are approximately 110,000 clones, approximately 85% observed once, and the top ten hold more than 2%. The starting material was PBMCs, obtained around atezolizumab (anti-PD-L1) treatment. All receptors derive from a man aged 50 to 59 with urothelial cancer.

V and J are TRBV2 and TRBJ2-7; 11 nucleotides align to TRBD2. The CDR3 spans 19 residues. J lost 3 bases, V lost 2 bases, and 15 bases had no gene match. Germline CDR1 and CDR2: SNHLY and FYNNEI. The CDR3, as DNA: TGTGCCAGCAGTGAACCAGGGGGCTCTACTAGCGGGAGTGGCTACGAGCAGTACTTC. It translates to CASSEPGGSTSGSGYEQYF.

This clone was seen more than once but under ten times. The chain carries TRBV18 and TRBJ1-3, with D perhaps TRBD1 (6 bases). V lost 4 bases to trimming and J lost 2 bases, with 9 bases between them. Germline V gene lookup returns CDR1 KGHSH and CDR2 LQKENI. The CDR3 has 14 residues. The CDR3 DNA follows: TGTGCCAGCTCACAAACAGGGACTGGAAACACCATATATTTT. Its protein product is CASSQTGTGNTIYF.

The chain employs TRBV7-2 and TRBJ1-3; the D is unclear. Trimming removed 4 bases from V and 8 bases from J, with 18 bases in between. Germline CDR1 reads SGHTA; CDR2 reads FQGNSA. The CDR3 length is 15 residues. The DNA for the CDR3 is TGTGCCAGCAGCTCCCGGGCCGCGGGAGTTGACACCATATATTTT. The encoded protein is CASSSRAAGVDTIYF.

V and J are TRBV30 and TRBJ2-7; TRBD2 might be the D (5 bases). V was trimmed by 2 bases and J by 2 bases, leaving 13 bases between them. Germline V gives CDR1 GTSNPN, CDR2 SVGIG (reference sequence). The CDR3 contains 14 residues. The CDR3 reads CAWSLGDATYEQYF. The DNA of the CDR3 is TGTGCCTGGAGTCTGGGAGACGCTACCTACGAGCAGTACTTC.

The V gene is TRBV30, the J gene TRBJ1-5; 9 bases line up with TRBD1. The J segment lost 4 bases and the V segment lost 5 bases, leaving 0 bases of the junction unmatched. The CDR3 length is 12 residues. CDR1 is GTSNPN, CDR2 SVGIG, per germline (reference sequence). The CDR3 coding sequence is TGTGCCTGGGACAGGGGGAATCAGCCCCAGCATTTT. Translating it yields CAWDRGNQPQHF.

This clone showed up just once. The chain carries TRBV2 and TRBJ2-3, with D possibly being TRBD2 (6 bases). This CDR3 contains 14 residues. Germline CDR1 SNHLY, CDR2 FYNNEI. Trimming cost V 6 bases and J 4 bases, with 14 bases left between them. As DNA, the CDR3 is TGTGCCAGCAGGAGACTAGATGGGTCAGATACGCAGTATTTT. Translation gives CASRRLDGSDTQYF. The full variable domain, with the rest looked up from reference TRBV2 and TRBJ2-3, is EPEVTQTPSHQVTQMGQEVILRCVPISNHLYFYWYRQILGQKVEFLVSFYNNEISEKSEIFDDQFSVERPDGSNFTLKIRSTKLEDSAMYFCASRRLDGSDTQYFGPGTRLTVL.